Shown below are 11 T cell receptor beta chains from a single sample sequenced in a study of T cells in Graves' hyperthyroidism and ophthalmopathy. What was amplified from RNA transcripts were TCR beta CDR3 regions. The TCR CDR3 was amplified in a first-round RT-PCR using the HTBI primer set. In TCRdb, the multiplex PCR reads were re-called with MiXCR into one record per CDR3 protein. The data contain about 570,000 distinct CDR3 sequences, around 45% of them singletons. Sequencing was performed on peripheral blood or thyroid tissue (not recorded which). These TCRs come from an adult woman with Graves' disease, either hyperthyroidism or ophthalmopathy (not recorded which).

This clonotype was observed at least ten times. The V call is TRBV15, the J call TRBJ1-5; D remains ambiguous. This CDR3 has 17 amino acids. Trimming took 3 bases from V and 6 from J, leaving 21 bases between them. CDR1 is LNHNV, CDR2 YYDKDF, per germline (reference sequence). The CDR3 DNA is TGTGCCACCAGCAGGGGGAATCGGGCTCCAGGCGGTCAGCCCCAGCATTTT. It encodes CATSRGNRAPGGQPQHF.

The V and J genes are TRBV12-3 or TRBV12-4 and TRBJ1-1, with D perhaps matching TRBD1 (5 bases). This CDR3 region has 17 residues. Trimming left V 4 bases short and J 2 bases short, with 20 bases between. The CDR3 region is CASSSIGTFSGNTEAFF. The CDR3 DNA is TGTGCCAGCAGTTCCATCGGGACCTTCTCTGGAAACACTGAAGCTTTCTTT.

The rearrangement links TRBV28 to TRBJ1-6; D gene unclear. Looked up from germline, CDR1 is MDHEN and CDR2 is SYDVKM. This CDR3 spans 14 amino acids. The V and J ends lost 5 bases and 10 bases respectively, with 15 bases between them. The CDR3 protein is CASSPPSRGSPLHF. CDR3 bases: TGTGCCAGCAGTCCCCCTTCACGGGGATCACCCCTCCACTTT.

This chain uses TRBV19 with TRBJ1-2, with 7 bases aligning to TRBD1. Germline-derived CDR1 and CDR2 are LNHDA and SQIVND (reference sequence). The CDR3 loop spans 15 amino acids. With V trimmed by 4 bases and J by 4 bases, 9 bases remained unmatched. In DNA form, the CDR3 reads TGTGCCAGTAGTAGCCCGGACAGGCGAGGCTATGGCTACACCTTC. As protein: CASSSPDRRGYGYTF.

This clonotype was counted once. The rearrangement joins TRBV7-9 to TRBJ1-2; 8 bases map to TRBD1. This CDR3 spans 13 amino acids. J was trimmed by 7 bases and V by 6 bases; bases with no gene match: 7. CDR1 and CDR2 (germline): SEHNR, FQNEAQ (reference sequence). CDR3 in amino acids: CASSPDRGTGYTF. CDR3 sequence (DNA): TGTGCCAGCAGTCCTGACAGGGGAACTGGCTACACCTTC.

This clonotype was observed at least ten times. The CDR3 sequence is CSASGRAREQYF. The CDR3, as DNA: TGCAGTGCTAGCGGGAGGGCACGGGAGCAGTACTTC. This rearrangement joins TRBV20-1 to TRBJ2-7, with 8 positions matching TRBD2. The CDR3 extends over 12 amino acids. The germline CDR1 and CDR2 sequences are DFQATT and SNEGSKA (reference sequence). J was trimmed by 7 bases and V by 3 bases; bases with no gene match: 5.

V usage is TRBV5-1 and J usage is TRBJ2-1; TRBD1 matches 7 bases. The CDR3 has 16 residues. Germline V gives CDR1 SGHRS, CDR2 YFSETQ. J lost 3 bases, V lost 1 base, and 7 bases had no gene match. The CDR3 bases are TGCGCCAGCAGCTTGAGGGGACAGAGTGGCTACAATGAGCAGTTCTTC. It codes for CASSLRGQSGYNEQFF. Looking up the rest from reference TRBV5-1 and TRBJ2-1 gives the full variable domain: KAGVTQTPRYLIKTRGQQVTLSCSPISGHRSVSWYQQTPGQGLQFLFEYFSETQRNKGNFPGRFSGRQFSNSRSEMNVSTLELGDSALYLCASSLRGQSGYNEQFFGPGTRLTVL.

In DNA, the CDR3 is TGTGCCAGCAGCTTAGGGGGGACGAGAGGCTACACCTTC. Protein: CASSLGGTRGYTF. The chain uses TRBV7-2 and TRBJ1-2; D is possibly TRBD1 (5 bases). With 1 base removed from V and 8 bases from J, the gap between germline ends came to 11 bases. The CDR3 covers 13 residues. The germline gives CDR1 SGHTA, CDR2 FQGNSA.

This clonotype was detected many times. CDR3 region: CASSLDITYTGELFF. The DNA of the CDR3 is TGTGCCAGCAGCCTAGACATAACATACACCGGGGAGCTGTTTTTT. This chain joins TRBV14 and TRBJ2-2; D remains ambiguous. V lost 4 bases and J 3 bases, leaving 12 bases between the germline ends. The CDR3 runs to 15 residues. Germline values: CDR1 SGHDN, CDR2 FVKESK.

In DNA form, the CDR3 reads TGCAGTGCCCCGGGGAACGGGGAGCTGTTTTTT. Its translation: CSAPGNGELFF. V is TRBV20-1 and J is TRBJ2-2, with TRBD2 as a possible D gene (5 bases). CDR1 is DFQATT, CDR2 SNEGSKA, per germline (reference sequence). Deletions cut 6 bases from V and 7 bases from J, with 9 bases between. The CDR3 has 11 residues.

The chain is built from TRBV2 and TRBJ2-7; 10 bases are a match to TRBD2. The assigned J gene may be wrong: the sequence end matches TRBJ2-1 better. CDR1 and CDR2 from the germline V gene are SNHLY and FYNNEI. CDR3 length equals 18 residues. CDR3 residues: CASTEVGLGLAWSNEQFF. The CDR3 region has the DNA TGTGCCAGCACCGAGGTGGGTTTGGGACTAGCGTGGAGTAATGAGCAGTTCTTC.